This passage covers 27 T cell receptor beta chains from one sample sequenced in a study of blood T cell repertoires in COVID-19. Using immunoSEQ multiplex PCR, the repertoire was profiled, and TCRdb retains in-frame clones only, with some absent. This table has about half a million clones, 80% to 90% appearing once. Sequenced sample: peripheral blood. The receptor source for this set is a human donor in a cohort sampled during active COVID-19.

The CDR3: CATVGGGQETQYF. The CDR3 DNA is TGTGCCACCGTTGGTGGGGGGCAAGAGACCCAGTACTTC. This chain uses TRBV6-6 with TRBJ2-5; TRBD2 might be the D (6 bases). CDR3 length: 13 residues. Between the trimmed V and J ends, which lost 10 bases and 2 bases, there was a span of 14 bases. Germline V gene lookup returns CDR1 MNHNY and CDR2 SVGAGI (reference sequence).

V gene TRBV5-6 combines with J gene TRBJ1-1, with TRBD1 as a possible D gene (5 bases). This CDR3 is built from 15 residues. Germline assignment: CDR1 SGHDT and CDR2 YYEEEE. V lost 1 base to trimming and J lost 3 bases, with 13 bases between them. The CDR3 bases are TGTGCCAGCAGCTTGCAACAGGACGTTTACACTGAAGCTTTCTTT. It is translated as CASSLQQDVYTEAFF.

The table lists this clone with a count of one. This chain connects TRBV9 to TRBJ1-4; the D gene is possibly TRBD1 (5 bases). The germline CDR1 and CDR2 sequences are SGDLS and YYNGEE. The CDR3 loop spans 14 amino acids. V was shortened by 4 bases and J by 5 bases, with 12 bases between the two germline ends. For the CDR3, the DNA is TGTGCCAGCAGCTTAAGACAGCAGAATGAAAAACTGTTTTTT. It translates to CASSLRQQNEKLFF.

The rearrangement joins TRBV7-3 to TRBJ2-3; a possible D gene is TRBD1 (5 bases). This CDR3 has 18 residues. Trimming shortened V by 5 bases and J by 0 bases, and 21 bases separated the two germline ends. Germline CDR1 reads SGHTA; CDR2 reads FQGTGA. CDR3 protein: CASSPDRFDSASTDTQYF. The CDR3 DNA is TGTGCCAGCAGCCCTGACAGATTCGACAGTGCTAGCACAGATACGCAGTATTTT.

There are a few counts of this clone. V and J are TRBV7-3 and TRBJ2-2, with D unresolved. The ends were cut back, 2 bases at V and 1 base at J, with 8 bases in the middle. Germline-derived CDR1 and CDR2 are SGHTA and FQGTGA. The CDR3 covers 15 residues. The CDR3 DNA reads as TGTGCCAGCAGCTTAGGCCTGCAGAACACCGGGGAGCTGTTTTTT. Its protein is CASSLGLQNTGELFF.

The rearrangement uses TRBV19 and TRBJ2-2; 7 bases match TRBD1. V gave up 2 bases and J gave up 6 bases; unmatched junction bases: 18. The CDR3 length is 19 residues. Per germline, CDR1 LNHDA and CDR2 SQIVND (reference sequence). CDR3 in amino acids: CASSISPGQFRPGAGELFF. In nucleotides, the CDR3 is TGTGCCAGTAGTATATCCCCGGGACAGTTTAGGCCAGGTGCCGGGGAGCTGTTTTTT.

The rearrangement links TRBV4-3 to TRBJ1-4, with 7 bases that match TRBD1. The CDR3 runs 16 residues. Germline CDR1 LGHNA, CDR2 YSLEER. The junction had 9 bases not matched to a gene; V was cut back by 1 base and J by 7 bases. In DNA, the CDR3 is TGCGCCAGCAGCCAAGGAAATGGACAGGCCAGTGAAAAACTGTTTTTT. Its translation: CASSQGNGQASEKLFF.

This chain connects TRBV28 to TRBJ1-2; 9 bases match TRBD1. The CDR3 contains 13 residues. The germline V gene encodes CDR1 MDHEN and CDR2 SYDVKM. After removal of 3 bases from V and 8 bases from J, the junction contained 4 bases not matched to a gene. CDR3 bases: TGTGCCAGCAGTTTGACAGGGGGAGTCGGCTACACCTTC. It is translated as CASSLTGGVGYTF.

The chain uses TRBV5-1 and TRBJ2-3; 7 bases align to TRBD2. The CDR3 sequence is 16 residues long. J lost 2 bases, V lost 0 bases, and 6 bases had no gene match. Germline CDR1 is SGHRS and CDR2 is YFSETQ. DNA for the CDR3: TGCGCCAGCAGCTTGGTTACGGGGGGATTCACAGATACGCAGTATTTT. It translates to CASSLVTGGFTDTQYF.

The chain couples TRBV28 to TRBJ1-1, with D tentatively TRBD1 (5 bases). Germline V gives CDR1 MDHEN, CDR2 SYDVKM. CDR3 length: 14 residues. V was trimmed by 2 bases and J by 1 base, leaving 8 bases between them. This chain's CDR3 is CASSLIGANTEAFF. The DNA for the CDR3 is TGTGCCAGCAGTTTAATAGGGGCGAACACTGAAGCTTTCTTT.

This sequence joins TRBV9 and TRBJ2-1; the match to TRBD2 covers 8 bases. The V gene end was trimmed by 7 bases and the J gene end by 5 bases; junction bases not matched to a gene: 17. There are 17 residues in the CDR3. Germline loops: CDR1 SGDLS, CDR2 YYNGEE. The CDR3 nucleotides are TGTGCCAGCCTCCGCGGGGTGGCTAGCGGGCCTCACAATGAGCAGTTCTTC. Translating gives CASLRGVASGPHNEQFF.

The chain recombines TRBV3-1 (or the pseudogene TRBV3-2) with TRBJ1-6; TRBD1 matches 7 bases. The CDR3 has 15 residues. CDR1 is LGHDT and CDR2 is YNNKEL in the germline V gene (reference sequence). V gave up 3 bases and J gave up 10 bases; unmatched junction bases: 9. The CDR3 DNA reads as TGTGCCAGCAGCCAGATCGTGGACAGGAACTCACCCCTCCACTTT. Translating it yields CASSQIVDRNSPLHF.

The chain is built from TRBV19 and TRBJ2-5; D is possibly TRBD1 (6 bases). The CDR3 sequence is 14 residues long. Trimming removed 5 bases from V and 5 bases from J, with 15 bases in between. The germline V gene encodes CDR1 LNHDA and CDR2 SQIVND (reference sequence). CDR3 sequence: CASSPQQGRETQYF. DNA for the CDR3: TGTGCCAGTAGTCCTCAACAGGGTCGGGAGACCCAGTACTTC.

The chain uses TRBV6-2 or TRBV6-3 and TRBJ2-3; tentatively, D is TRBD2 (5 bases). CDR1 MNHEY and CDR2 SVGEGT come from the germline V gene. CDR3 length equals 13 residues. Trimming stripped 4 bases from V and 5 bases from J, with 10 bases between. CDR3 coding DNA: TGTGCCAGCAGTTCCGGACTTGGAGATACGCAGTATTTT. Encoded protein: CASSSGLGDTQYF.

Only a few counts were recorded for this clone. Other DNA sequences in the same sample also yield this CDR3. The chain links TRBV10-3 to TRBJ2-2, with 14 bases aligning to TRBD2. After removal of 6 bases from V and 5 bases from J, the junction contained 5 bases not matched to a gene. Germline lookup yields CDR1 ENHRY and CDR2 SYGVKD. The CDR3 runs to 16 residues. The CDR3 DNA is TGTGCCATCAGGGGGACTAGCGGGAGAAATACCGGGGAGCTGTTTTTT. Its translation: CAIRGTSGRNTGELFF.

This clone was detected once. One end of the junction does not line up with germline, which may come from a read error. The chain recombines TRBV28 with TRBJ1-1; D is undetermined. The CDR3 extends over 11 amino acids. Germline V lookup: CDR1 MDHEN, CDR2 SYDVKM. The CDR3 bases are TGTGCCAGCAGTTTAGCGACGGACTTATCATTT. Translated: CASSLATDLSF.

Only one count was recorded for this clone. CDR3 in amino acids: CASRPGEMNTEAFF. The CDR3 DNA sequence: TGTGCCAGCAGGCCAGGGGAAATGAACACTGAAGCTTTCTTT. V usage is TRBV27 and J usage is TRBJ1-1, with D possibly being TRBD1 (6 bases). Germline V CDR1 and CDR2: MNHEY, SMNVEV (reference sequence). Deletions cut 6 bases from V and 0 bases from J, with 11 bases between. CDR3 length: 14 residues.

The chain has TRBV5-4 and TRBJ2-1; TRBD2 aligns across 10 bases. CDR1 and CDR2 (germline): SGHNT, YYREEE (reference sequence). The CDR3 covers 16 residues. J gave up 7 bases and V 4 bases, and 11 bases lay outside the gene matches. The CDR3 here is CASSALAGVGSNEQFF. The CDR3 coding sequence is TGTGCCAGCAGCGCTCTAGCGGGAGTAGGTTCTAATGAGCAGTTCTTC. The full variable domain, its missing parts supplied by reference TRBV5-4 and TRBJ2-1, is ETGVTQSPTHLIKTRGQQVTLRCSSQSGHNTVSWYQQALGQGPQFIFQYYREEENGRGNFPPRFSGLQFPNYSSELNVNALELDDSALYLCASSALAGVGSNEQFFGPGTRLTVL.

This clone was detected only once. The rearrangement links TRBV19 to TRBJ2-1, with TRBD2 matching over 8 bases. The ends lost 0 bases at V and 1 base at J; junction bases unmatched: 11. The germline V gene has CDR1 LNHDA and CDR2 SQIVND (reference sequence). The CDR3 consists of 19 residues. The CDR3, as DNA: TGTGCCAGTAGTATAGATCTATCCAGCGGGAGTCTATCCTACAATGAGCAGTTCTTC. Translating it yields CASSIDLSSGSLSYNEQFF.

The J gene is TRBJ1-1, the V gene TRBV19; TRBD1 might be the D (5 bases). Deletions cut 6 bases from V and 6 bases from J, with 17 bases between. The germline V gene has CDR1 LNHDA and CDR2 SQIVND (reference sequence). The CDR3 spans 14 residues. CDR3 in DNA: TGTGCCAGTAGCCCAGACAGATCTGGATCTGAAGCTTTCTTT. It encodes CASSPDRSGSEAFF.

The genes are TRBV30 and TRBJ1-2, with TRBD1 matching 11 bases. This CDR3 spans 15 amino acids. V gave up 0 bases and J gave up 8 bases; unmatched junction bases: 8. CDR1 and CDR2 (germline): GTSNPN, SVGIG (reference sequence). The CDR3 sequence is CAWSVSGQGAVGYTF. The DNA for the CDR3 is TGTGCCTGGAGTGTATCAGGACAGGGGGCTGTAGGCTACACCTTC.

The chain couples TRBV30 to TRBJ2-5; TRBD1 aligns across 7 bases. V gave up 7 bases and J gave up 1 base; unmatched junction bases: 9. The CDR3 covers 14 residues. CDR1 is GTSNPN and CDR2 is SVGIG in the germline V gene (reference sequence). The CDR3 sequence: CASQTGSPQETQYF. CDR3 DNA: TGTGCCTCCCAGACAGGGAGCCCCCAAGAGACCCAGTACTTC.

The chain has TRBV7-3 and TRBJ2-1; tentatively, D is TRBD1 (5 bases). This CDR3 contains 15 residues. Trimming stripped 4 bases from V and 5 bases from J, with 15 bases between. Per germline, CDR1 SGHTA and CDR2 FQGTGA. CDR3 sequence: CASSYPSRGNNEQFF. The CDR3 nucleotides read TGTGCCAGCAGCTATCCGTCTAGGGGCAACAATGAGCAGTTCTTC.

The chain combines TRBV30 with TRBJ2-1, with D perhaps TRBD1 (6 bases). The germline CDR1 and CDR2 sequences are GTSNPN and SVGIG (reference sequence). Trimming left V 1 base short and J 12 bases short, with 19 bases between. The CDR3 extends over 14 amino acids. The CDR3 nucleotides are TGTGCCTGGAGTGCGGGACATCCCATAAGCGGGCAGTTCTTC. Amino acid sequence: CAWSAGHPISGQFF.

The chain employs TRBV6-6 and TRBJ2-5, with 8 bases matching TRBD2. The trim removed 2 bases at V and 5 bases at J, leaving 7 bases unmatched. The CDR3 extends over 15 amino acids. From germline, CDR1 is MNHNY and CDR2 SVGAGI (reference sequence). CDR3 protein: CASSYPGGGRETQYF. CDR3 coding DNA: TGTGCCAGCAGTTACCCGGGAGGGGGTCGGGAGACCCAGTACTTC.

The chain links TRBV24-1 to TRBJ1-1; D is ambiguous. Trimming took off 5 bases at V and 5 bases at J, with 11 bases between the two ends. The CDR3 extends over 13 amino acids. The germline CDR1 and CDR2 sequences are KGHDR and SFDVKD. CDR3 in DNA: TGTGCCACCAGTGGCATCGCACGGACTGAAGCTTTCTTT. This codes for CATSGIARTEAFF.

This rearrangement joins TRBV4-3 to TRBJ2-4; possibly TRBD1 for D (6 bases). Trimming shortened V by 4 bases and J by 1 base, and 20 bases separated the two germline ends. Germline-derived CDR1 and CDR2 are LGHNA and YSLEER. This CDR3 is 18 amino acids long. CDR3 sequence: CASSLWLTGLVAKNIQYF. The CDR3 nucleotides read TGCGCCAGCAGCCTCTGGTTGACAGGCCTCGTTGCCAAAAACATTCAGTACTTC.